Listed below are T cell receptor beta chains from one sample, sequenced in a study of human CD4 T cells and Enterobacteriaceae. TCRdb's table, derived via immunoSEQ multiplex PCR, lists solely in-frame clones and lacks some. The sample yields fewer than 35,000 clones, about four fifths seen once. Sequencing was carried out using memory CD4+ T cells from blood. The source is a human donor in good health. The CDR3 runs from the conserved cysteine through the conserved F or W. D genes are given only for firm matches. The size entry is marked missing in some rows and otherwise reads once, few, many or a size class.

TGTGCCAGCAGCTTACGGGGGAGGGATGAAAAACTGTTTTTT	CASSLRGRDEKLFF	.	TRBV7-2	TRBJ1-4	.
TGTGCTAGTGGTTACCCTTATGCAGGACAAAGTCGGGCCAACGTCCTGACTTTC	CASGYPYAGQSRANVLTF	.	TRBV12-5	TRBJ2-6	.
TGTGCCAGCAGTCGGACTAGCTACGCCTACAATGAGCAGTTCTTC	CASSRTSYAYNEQFF	.	TRBV6-5	TRBJ2-1	TRBD2
TGTGCCAGCAGTTACTCGACAGGGAGGCTCGAAAAACTGTTTTTT	CASSYSTGRLEKLFF	.	TRBV6-6	TRBJ1-4	TRBD1
TGTGCCAGCAGTCCCGGGACAGGGGGGGCAGATACGCAGTATTTT	CASSPGTGGADTQYF	.	TRBV28	TRBJ2-3	TRBD1
TGTGCCAGCAGCCAAGACCGTCGTTCGGATGGCTACACCTTC	CASSQDRRSDGYTF	.	TRBV4-2	TRBJ1-2	.
TGTGCCAGCTCCCAGGACATCGGTGAAAAACTGTTTTTT	CASSQDIGEKLFF	.	TRBV18	TRBJ1-4	.
TGTGCCTGGAGTTACGGTTTTCAAGAGACCCAGTACTTC	CAWSYGFQETQYF	.	TRBV30	TRBJ2-5	.
TGTGCCAGCATTTGGGGGGGCGGGTACGAGCAGTACTTC	CASIWGGGYEQYF	.	TRBV7-8	TRBJ2-7	.
TGTGCCAGTAAGGGCGGGGGCCGCTCCTACAATGAGCAGTTCTTC	CASKGGGRSYNEQFF	few	TRBV19	TRBJ2-1	.
TGTGCCAGCAGCTTAGCGGGACAGGTGGATGGCTACACCTTC	CASSLAGQVDGYTF	.	TRBV11-2	TRBJ1-2	TRBD1
TGTGCCTGGAAGGGTAAGGTGGACAGGGCAAATCAGCCCCAGCATTTT	CAWKGKVDRANQPQHF	.	TRBV30	TRBJ1-5	TRBD1
TGTGCCAGCAGGGAAGGGACTCGAAGCGAGCAGTACTTC	CASREGTRSEQYF	.	TRBV5-4	TRBJ2-7	.
TGCGCCAGCAGGCCTATACTTAGGAGCTCCTACAATGAGCAGTTCTTC	CASRPILRSSYNEQFF	.	TRBV5-1	TRBJ2-1	.
TGTGCCAGCAGCGGGACTAGCGGGAGTAATGAGCAGTTCTTC	CASSGTSGSNEQFF	.	TRBV7-3	TRBJ2-1	TRBD2
TGTGCCAGTAGTAACAGGGGGCTCTACGAGCAGTACTTC	CASSNRGLYEQYF	.	TRBV19	TRBJ2-7	TRBD1
TGTGCCAGCAGCTCCTCGACAGGGGGGAAAGGAAACACCATATATTTT	CASSSSTGGKGNTIYF	.	TRBV7-2	TRBJ1-3	TRBD1
TGTGCCAGTACCCCCCGGGCGGGACTAGGAACCTACGAGCAGTACTTC	CASTPRAGLGTYEQYF	.	TRBV19	TRBJ2-7	TRBD2